Listed below are T cell receptor beta chains from one sample, sequenced in a study of T cells in Graves' hyperthyroidism and ophthalmopathy. TCRdb recomputed calls from the multiplex PCR reads with MiXCR, one row per CDR3 protein. The table records a few hundred thousand distinct CDR3 sequences, approximately 18% of them present only once. Sequenced sample: blood. These receptors came from a woman aged 40 to 55 with Graves' ophthalmopathy. The CDR3 runs from the conserved cysteine through the conserved F or W. D genes are given only for firm matches. The size entry is marked missing in some rows and otherwise reads once, few, many or a size class.

d_call: .; j_call: TRBJ1-2; clone_size: .; v_call: TRBV11-1; cdr3_aa: CASSAGGIHGYTF; cdr3_nt: TGTGCCAGCAGCGCCGGGGGCATACATGGCTACACCTTC
d_call: .; j_call: TRBJ1-2; clone_size: .; v_call: TRBV19; cdr3_aa: CASSIGSVYGYTF; cdr3_nt: TGTGCCAGTAGTATAGGATCGGTCTATGGCTACACCTTC
d_call: .; j_call: TRBJ1-4; clone_size: many; v_call: TRBV7-9; cdr3_aa: CASSRQIDNEKLFF; cdr3_nt: TGTGCCAGCAGTAGACAGATAGACAATGAAAAACTGTTTTTT
d_call: .; j_call: TRBJ2-7; clone_size: many; v_call: TRBV11-2; cdr3_aa: CASRRLGTGSSYEQYF; cdr3_nt: TGTGCCAGCAGACGCCTCGGGACGGGGAGCTCCTACGAGCAGTACTTC
d_call: .; j_call: TRBJ1-4; clone_size: many; v_call: TRBV28; cdr3_aa: CASSLLRGGWSSEKLFF; cdr3_nt: TGTGCCAGCAGTTTATTACGGGGTGGTTGGTCTAGCGAAAAACTGTTTTTT
d_call: TRBD1; j_call: TRBJ2-2; clone_size: many; v_call: TRBV11-2; cdr3_aa: CASSFGTGLNTGELFF; cdr3_nt: TGTGCCAGCAGCTTCGGGACAGGCCTGAACACCGGGGAGCTGTTTTTT
d_call: .; j_call: TRBJ1-1; clone_size: many; v_call: TRBV28; cdr3_aa: CASTGLTEAFF; cdr3_nt: TGTGCCTCAACAGGGCTAACTGAAGCTTTCTTT
d_call: .; j_call: TRBJ2-5; clone_size: many; v_call: TRBV29-1; cdr3_aa: CSVVRGGETQYF; cdr3_nt: TGCAGCGTTGTAAGGGGGGGGGAGACCCAGTACTTC
d_call: TRBD1; j_call: TRBJ1-1; clone_size: few; v_call: TRBV18; cdr3_aa: CASSPQGALTEAFF; cdr3_nt: TGTGCCAGCTCACCACAGGGGGCGCTCACTGAAGCTTTCTTT
d_call: TRBD2; j_call: TRBJ2-7; clone_size: .; v_call: TRBV20-1; cdr3_aa: CSAPHPTSGSEQYF; cdr3_nt: TGCAGTGCTCCTCACCCGACTAGCGGGAGCGAGCAGTACTTC
d_call: .; j_call: TRBJ1-5; clone_size: many; v_call: TRBV6-2/TRBV6-3; cdr3_aa: CASRDPGPNSNQPQHF; cdr3_nt: TGTGCCAGCAGGGACCCGGGACCGAATAGCAATCAGCCCCAGCATTTT
d_call: .; j_call: TRBJ1-1; clone_size: .; v_call: TRBV15; cdr3_aa: CATLGLGSTEAFF; cdr3_nt: TGTGCCACCCTCGGACTGGGGAGCACTGAAGCTTTCTTT
d_call: TRBD1; j_call: TRBJ1-1; clone_size: few; v_call: TRBV20-1; cdr3_aa: CSASGQGLGFVTEAFF; cdr3_nt: TGCAGTGCTAGCGGACAGGGGCTTGGGTTTGTAACTGAAGCCTTCTTT
d_call: .; j_call: TRBJ2-6; clone_size: many; v_call: TRBV6-5; cdr3_aa: CASSYSGSTGANVLTF; cdr3_nt: TGTGCCAGCAGTTACTCTGGGAGCACTGGGGCCAACGTCCTGACTTTC
d_call: .; j_call: TRBJ2-5; clone_size: .; v_call: TRBV6-1; cdr3_aa: CASSDAGNLGETQYF; cdr3_nt: TGTGCCAGCAGTGACGCAGGGAATTTAGGGGAGACCCAGTACTTC
d_call: .; j_call: TRBJ2-5; clone_size: many; v_call: TRBV30; cdr3_aa: CAWSGETQYF; cdr3_nt: TGTGCCTGGAGTGGGGAGACCCAGTACTTC
d_call: .; j_call: TRBJ2-5; clone_size: few; v_call: TRBV11-2; cdr3_aa: CASSPMSRQGGTTKETQYF; cdr3_nt: TGTGCCAGCAGCCCCATGTCGCGCCAGGGGGGAACCACCAAAGAGACCCAGTACTTC
d_call: .; j_call: TRBJ2-2; clone_size: many; v_call: TRBV2; cdr3_aa: CASSDREPNTGELFF; cdr3_nt: TGTGCCAGCAGTGACCGGGAACCGAACACCGGGGAGCTGTTTTTT
d_call: .; j_call: TRBJ1-3; clone_size: many; v_call: TRBV29-1; cdr3_aa: CSVEEFSGLYGNTIYF; cdr3_nt: TGCAGCGTTGAAGAGTTTTCTGGGTTGTATGGAAACACCATATATTTT
d_call: .; j_call: TRBJ2-5; clone_size: once; v_call: TRBV7-2; cdr3_aa: CASSSWPGETQYF; cdr3_nt: TGTGCCAGCAGCTCGTGGCCGGGAGAGACCCAGTACTTC
d_call: .; j_call: TRBJ2-5; clone_size: many; v_call: TRBV19; cdr3_aa: CASSPTSVPQETQYF; cdr3_nt: TGTGCCAGTAGTCCGACCAGCGTTCCTCAAGAGACCCAGTACTTC
d_call: TRBD1; j_call: TRBJ2-7; clone_size: many; v_call: TRBV7-2; cdr3_aa: CASSLATGGISYEQYF; cdr3_nt: TGTGCCAGCAGTCTCGCGACAGGGGGAATATCCTACGAGCAGTACTTC
d_call: .; j_call: TRBJ2-2; clone_size: many; v_call: TRBV7-9; cdr3_aa: CASSPQGSGELFF; cdr3_nt: TGTGCCAGCAGTCCACAGGGATCCGGGGAGCTGTTTTTT
d_call: .; j_call: TRBJ1-5; clone_size: .; v_call: TRBV30; cdr3_aa: CAWRKTGSPQHF; cdr3_nt: TGTGCCTGGAGGAAAACCGGTTCGCCCCAGCATTTT
d_call: .; j_call: TRBJ2-6; clone_size: many; v_call: TRBV13; cdr3_aa: CASSPRDPNSGANVLTF; cdr3_nt: TGTGCCAGCAGCCCGAGGGATCCCAACTCTGGGGCCAACGTCCTGACTTTC
d_call: TRBD2; j_call: TRBJ2-3; clone_size: .; v_call: TRBV24-1; cdr3_aa: CATSDATGTSGPFGTDTQYF; cdr3_nt: TGTGCCACCAGTGATGCCACCGGGACTAGCGGTCCCTTTGGCACAGATACGCAGTATTTT
d_call: .; j_call: TRBJ1-2; clone_size: many; v_call: TRBV29-1; cdr3_aa: CSVPQGIQSGYTF; cdr3_nt: TGCAGCGTTCCCCAGGGAATTCAGTCTGGCTACACCTTC
d_call: .; j_call: TRBJ1-3; clone_size: many; v_call: TRBV11-2; cdr3_aa: CASSLEWGFGSGNTIYF; cdr3_nt: TGTGCCAGCAGCTTAGAATGGGGATTCGGGTCTGGAAACACCATATATTTT
d_call: .; j_call: TRBJ1-2; clone_size: many; v_call: TRBV28; cdr3_aa: CASSFMRTAIYGYTF; cdr3_nt: TGTGCCAGCAGTTTCATGAGGACCGCCATCTATGGCTACACCTTC
d_call: .; j_call: TRBJ1-1; clone_size: many; v_call: TRBV4-3; cdr3_aa: CASSQLVGTEAFF; cdr3_nt: TGCGCCAGCAGCCAATTGGTCGGGACTGAAGCTTTCTTT
d_call: TRBD1; j_call: TRBJ2-3; clone_size: many; v_call: TRBV12-3/TRBV12-4; cdr3_aa: CASSSLTGGTDTQYF; cdr3_nt: TGTGCCAGCAGCTCTCTGACAGGGGGCACAGATACGCAGTATTTT
d_call: .; j_call: TRBJ2-7; clone_size: .; v_call: TRBV28; cdr3_aa: CASRVASTYEQYF; cdr3_nt: TGTGCCAGCCGAGTTGCCTCCACTTACGAGCAGTACTTC
d_call: .; j_call: TRBJ1-1; clone_size: .; v_call: TRBV12-5; cdr3_aa: CASAFAPVNTEAFF; cdr3_nt: TGTGCTAGTGCCTTTGCCCCAGTAAACACTGAAGCTTTCTTT
d_call: TRBD1; j_call: TRBJ1-2; clone_size: many; v_call: TRBV27; cdr3_aa: CASSFFDRGNLGYTF; cdr3_nt: TGTGCCAGCAGTTTTTTCGACAGGGGAAACCTAGGCTACACCTTC
d_call: TRBD2; j_call: TRBJ2-7; clone_size: many; v_call: TRBV6-5; cdr3_aa: CASSYASGIPQTYEQYF; cdr3_nt: TGTGCCAGCAGTTACGCTAGCGGGATCCCTCAAACCTACGAGCAGTACTTC
d_call: .; j_call: TRBJ2-5; clone_size: many; v_call: TRBV24-1; cdr3_aa: CATSDTLQETQYF; cdr3_nt: TGTGCCACCAGTGATACTCTCCAAGAGACCCAGTACTTC
d_call: .; j_call: TRBJ1-5; clone_size: many; v_call: TRBV6-5; cdr3_aa: CASSSQQGYRYQPQHF; cdr3_nt: TGTGCCAGCAGTTCACAACAGGGATATCGGTATCAGCCCCAGCATTTT
d_call: .; j_call: TRBJ2-5; clone_size: many; v_call: TRBV6-1; cdr3_aa: CASSESTSDQETQYF; cdr3_nt: TGTGCCAGCAGTGAATCCACATCAGACCAAGAGACCCAGTACTTC
d_call: .; j_call: TRBJ2-5; clone_size: many; v_call: TRBV28; cdr3_aa: CASSNEETQYF; cdr3_nt: TGTGCCAGCAGTAACGAAGAGACCCAGTACTTC